The 10 T cell receptor beta chains listed next were all sequenced from one sample in a study of cytomegalovirus exposure and HLA in healthy donors. A multiplex PCR was run with 60 Vbeta primers and 13 Jbeta primers. Using immunoSEQ multiplex PCR, the repertoire was profiled, and TCRdb retains in-frame clones only, with some absent. The data contain 77,000 or so clones, 75% of them seen just once; the ten biggest clones take up around 7%. The specimen was PBMCs. These receptors were obtained from a woman aged 40 to 49 in good health and CMV-seronegative.

This chain links TRBV5-5 with TRBJ1-1; 8 bases are shared with TRBD1. The CDR3 consists of 15 residues. V dropped 4 bases and J dropped 5; count of bases not matched to a gene: 10. Germline CDR1 reads SGHKS; CDR2 reads YYEKEE (reference sequence). In DNA, the CDR3 is TGTGCCAGCAGCCAGACCTCACAGGGGGGGACTGAAGCTTTCTTT. Protein sequence: CASSQTSQGGTEAFF.

The sample holds a few counts of this clone. This chain connects TRBV2 to TRBJ1-4, with unresolved D. Germline loops: CDR1 SNHLY, CDR2 FYNNEI. Trimming took off 5 bases at V and 4 bases at J, with 14 bases between the two ends. This CDR3 spans 15 amino acids. The CDR3 is CASSISQAYNEKLFF. The CDR3 DNA reads as TGTGCCAGCAGTATCTCTCAGGCATATAATGAAAAACTGTTTTTT.

This clone was observed a handful of times. This chain links TRBV5-4 with TRBJ2-1; a weak D match, TRBD2 (5 bases). Germline assignment: CDR1 SGHNT and CDR2 YYREEE (reference sequence). The V end was cut by 4 bases, the J end by 4 bases, with 21 bases between. The CDR3 is 17 residues long. The CDR3 DNA reads TGTGCCAGCAGCACCCCTACCCGGGGAGAACCGTACAATGAGCAGTTCTTC. Translated: CASSTPTRGEPYNEQFF.

The chain has TRBV7-9 and TRBJ1-4, with TRBD1 matching over 8 bases. The V gene's germline CDR1 is SEHNR and CDR2 FQNEAQ (reference sequence). This CDR3 comprises 14 residues. J was trimmed by 7 bases and V by 5 bases; bases with no gene match: 6. CDR3: CASSVGQGREKLFF. The DNA for the CDR3 is TGTGCCAGCAGCGTCGGACAGGGACGTGAAAAACTGTTTTTT.

The chain carries TRBV27 and TRBJ1-3; possibly TRBD1 for D (6 bases). Germline CDR1 reads MNHEY; CDR2 reads SMNVEV (reference sequence). V lost 6 bases, J lost 2 bases, and 14 bases lay in between. The CDR3 is 15 amino acids. CDR3 DNA: TGTGCCAGCAGCCTCGACAGGTCTACTGGAAACACCATATATTTT. Its translation: CASSLDRSTGNTIYF.

This clone was counted a few times. The V call is TRBV9, the J call TRBJ2-5; D may be TRBD1 (5 bases). Per germline, CDR1 SGDLS and CDR2 YYNGEE. The CDR3 length is 14 residues. Trimming removed 3 bases from V and 5 bases from J, with 14 bases in between. CDR3 DNA sequence: TGTGCCAGCAGCGAGGGGAACAGTAGGGAGACCCAGTACTTC. Translating it yields CASSEGNSRETQYF.

The rearrangement uses TRBV30 and TRBJ2-7, with 7 bases matching TRBD1. Germline CDR1 is GTSNPN and CDR2 is SVGIG (reference sequence). V dropped 3 bases and J dropped 0; count of bases not matched to a gene: 2. The CDR3 has 13 residues. Written as DNA, the CDR3 is TGTGCCTGGAGCCGACAGGGCTCCTACGAGCAGTACTTC. This gives the protein CAWSRQGSYEQYF. The variable domain in full, completed from reference TRBV30 and TRBJ2-7, reads SQTIHQWPATLVQPVGSPLSLECTVEGTSNPNLYWYRQAAGRGLQLLFYSVGIGQISSEVPQNLSASRPQDRQFILSSKKLLLSDSGFYLCAWSRQGSYEQYFGPGTRLTVT.

Sample share makes this clone medium-sized (0.01 to 0.1%). The chain couples TRBV6-5 to TRBJ2-2; maybe TRBD1 (5 bases). The CDR3 runs 15 residues. Looked up from germline, CDR1 is MNHEY and CDR2 is SVGAGI. V lost 6 bases and J 3 bases, leaving 14 bases between the germline ends. The chain's CDR3 is CASRDTGLDTGELFF. Written as DNA, the CDR3 is TGTGCCAGCAGGGATACAGGTTTAGACACCGGGGAGCTGTTTTTT.

The chain combines TRBV11-2 with TRBJ1-1, with D possibly TRBD1 on 5 matching bases. Between the trimmed V and J ends, which lost 0 bases and 3 bases, there was a span of 20 bases. CDR3 length: 18 amino acids. CDR1 SGHAT and CDR2 FQNNGV come from the germline V gene. CDR3 DNA: TGTGCCAGCAGCTTAGAGAAGGAGGGACCCCAATACGACACTGAAGCTTTCTTT. It is translated as CASSLEKEGPQYDTEAFF.

This clone has a handful of counts. The gene calls are TRBV29-1 and TRBJ2-3, with 7 bases that match TRBD2. The V gene's germline CDR1 is SQVTM and CDR2 ANQGSEA. The CDR3 length is 13 residues. V lost 7 bases and J lost 2; bases outside the gene matches: 6. The DNA for the CDR3 is TGCAGCGCCGCACTAGCGTTCACAGATACGCAGTATTTT. Its protein product is CSAALAFTDTQYF.